Presented here are 6 T cell receptor beta chains from one specimen sequenced in a study of T cells in Graves' hyperthyroidism and ophthalmopathy. Amplification of TCR beta CDR3 regions used RNA as the template. RT-PCR in the first round (using the HTBI primer set) targeted the TCR CDR3. From the multiplex PCR reads, TCRdb called clonotypes with MiXCR, one entry per CDR3 protein. This sample has 300,000 to 500,000 distinct CDR3 sequences; about 14% occur once, and the top ten carry around 28%. Specimen: blood. All receptors come from a man aged 45-60 years with Graves' ophthalmopathy.

This clonotype appeared many times. The V call is TRBV5-1, the J call TRBJ1-4; D perhaps matches TRBD1 (5 bases). Trimming shortened V by 1 base and J by 5 bases, and 15 bases separated the two germline ends. The length of the CDR3 is 16 residues. Looked up from germline, CDR1 is SGHRS and CDR2 is YFSETQ. CDR3 bases: TGCGCCAGCAGCTTGATCACCGGGACGGAGAATGAAAAACTGTTTTTT. Its translation is CASSLITGTENEKLFF.

This chain connects TRBV19 to TRBJ2-7; TRBD1 agrees at 8 bases. Germline values: CDR1 LNHDA, CDR2 SQIVND (reference sequence). The CDR3 length is 15 residues. The ends lost 3 bases at V and 2 bases at J; junction bases unmatched: 6. The CDR3 DNA reads TGTGCCAGTAGTATTCGGACAGGGAACCCCTACGAGCAGTACTTC. Amino acids: CASSIRTGNPYEQYF.

This clonotype occurred many times. The chain employs TRBV3-1 and TRBJ2-5; 9 bases are shared with TRBD1. Germline lookup yields CDR1 LGHDT and CDR2 YNNKEL (reference sequence). The CDR3 runs to 15 residues. V shed 2 bases and J 5 bases; nucleotides not matched to a gene: 6. The CDR3, as DNA: TGTGCCAGCAGCCAAAAGACAGGGGGTCGGGAGACCCAGTACTTC. Amino acid sequence: CASSQKTGGRETQYF.

This clonotype occurred many times. The rearrangement links TRBV20-1 to TRBJ2-5; 9 positions agree with TRBD2. V trimming: 3 bases; J trimming: 7 bases; junction bases outside the gene matches: 6. Germline V gene sequence: CDR1 DFQATT, CDR2 SNEGSKA (reference sequence). CDR3 length: 13 amino acids. This CDR3 is CSARGLAEGTQYF. CDR3 DNA: TGCAGTGCTAGGGGACTAGCTGAAGGGACCCAGTACTTC.

In this sample, this clonotype turned up a few times. The J gene is TRBJ2-7, the V gene TRBV20-1; 10 nucleotides match TRBD2. The CDR3 consists of 19 residues. J was trimmed by 5 bases and V by 0 bases; bases with no gene match: 19. The germline CDR1 and CDR2 sequences are DFQATT and SNEGSKA (reference sequence). In DNA, the CDR3 is TGCAGTGCTAGAGATGTCTTAGCGGGAGGCCCGCTGGGTGCCCACGAGCAGTACTTC. The encoded protein is CSARDVLAGGPLGAHEQYF.

Ten or more counts support this clonotype. The CDR3 nucleotides read TGTGCCAGCAGCTACAACCTACTAGCGGGAGGGCCGTACACCGGGGAGCTGTTTTTT. Translated: CASSYNLLAGGPYTGELFF. The chain links TRBV7-8 to TRBJ2-2; 13 bases are shared with TRBD2. The CDR3 covers 19 residues. Germline V gene lookup returns CDR1 SGHVS and CDR2 FQNEAQ. With V trimmed by 4 bases and J by 3 bases, 11 bases remained unmatched. Looking up the rest from reference TRBV7-8 and TRBJ2-2 gives the full variable domain: GAGVSQSPRYKVAKRGQDVALRCDPISGHVSLFWYQQALGQGPEFLTYFQNEAQLDKSGLPSDRFFAERPEGSVSTLKIQRTQQEDSAVYLCASSYNLLAGGPYTGELFFGEGSRLTVL.